This record covers a single T cell receptor (beta chain). Original processing methods: Amplification from reference gene primers served as the basis for estimated nucleated cell counts. Sequenced by immunoSEQ multiplex PCR; TCRdb stores in-frame clones only, minus some. The V and J calls and clone size come from that table; D and trimming were worked out from the DNA. The sample records 150,000 to 200,000 clones, 82% being singletons. The sample is drawn from a study of blood T cell repertoires in COVID-19. Whole-study context: Both acute and convalescent COVID-19 samples were obtained from the United States, Italy and Spain.

From germline, CDR1 is SGHNT and CDR2 YYREEE (reference sequence). V lost 0 bases and J lost 4, with 9 bases in between. This CDR3 region has 14 residues. Sequencing input: peripheral blood. This TCR derives from a woman between 65 and 79 years old with acute or convalescent COVID-19. The gene calls are TRBV5-4 and TRBJ2-3; D perhaps matches TRBD2 (6 bases). The CDR3 region has the DNA TGTGCCAGCAGCTTGGCCGGGAGTGCAGATACGCAGTATTTT. This sequence encodes CASSLAGSADTQYF.